Listed here are 18 T cell receptor beta chains from one sample, sequenced in a study of a mutant IDH1 vaccine in newly diagnosed glioma. Produced via immunoSEQ multiplex PCR; TCRdb's table is partial and in-frame only. The table lists around 56,000 clones, approximately 82% of them singletons. Their antigens remain unidentified. This sample's time point: week 5, during vaccination. Topical imiquimod was applied with each vaccine dose, which held 300 ug of mutant IDH1 20-mer peptide. The sequences come from PBMCs, collected from a glioma patient whose treatment included an IDH1 peptide vaccine. The receptor set was obtained from a young man with glioma.

This chain connects TRBV29-1 to TRBJ2-6; 9 bases fit TRBD1. The V gene's germline CDR1 is SQVTM and CDR2 ANQGSEA. The CDR3 extends over 16 amino acids. The J segment lost 0 bases and the V segment lost 5 bases, leaving 5 bases of the junction unmatched. The CDR3 nucleotides read TGCAGCGTTCCGACAGGGGGAATCTCTGGGGCCAACGTCCTGACTTTC. It codes for CSVPTGGISGANVLTF. The full variable domain, rest sourced from reference TRBV29-1 and TRBJ2-6, is SAVISQKPSRDICQRGTSLTIQCQVDSQVTMMFWYRQQPGQSLTLIATANQGSEATYESGFVIDKFPISRPNLTFSTLTVSNMSPEDSSIYLCSVPTGGISGANVLTFGAGSRLTVL.

The chain has TRBV5-5 and TRBJ2-7; tentatively, D is TRBD2 (5 bases). Trimming pared 4 bases from V and 2 bases from J, leaving 19 bases between. The CDR3 covers 16 residues. CDR1 and CDR2 (germline): SGHKS, YYEKEE (reference sequence). CDR3 sequence reads: CASSPAAGLMAYEQYF. CDR3 bases: TGTGCCAGCAGCCCGGCCGCGGGTCTGATGGCCTACGAGCAGTACTTC.

The chain couples TRBV27 to TRBJ1-6; 9 bases fit TRBD1. Germline V gene sequence: CDR1 MNHEY, CDR2 SMNVEV (reference sequence). The CDR3 extends over 14 amino acids. V trimming: 1 base; J trimming: 14 bases; junction bases outside the gene matches: 6. In DNA form, the CDR3 reads TGTGCCAGCAGTTTATTACAGGGGGCGAGGGCCCTCCACTTT. Translated, it gives CASSLLQGARALHF.

The rearrangement uses TRBV28 and TRBJ1-5; D gene ambiguous. CDR3 length: 14 residues. CDR1 MDHEN and CDR2 SYDVKM come from the germline V gene. Trimming removed 2 bases from V and 4 bases from J, with 9 bases in between. CDR3 in amino acids: CASSLGVGNQPQHF. The CDR3, as DNA: TGTGCCAGCAGTTTAGGTGTGGGTAATCAGCCCCAGCATTTT.

Of note for this clone: A read error may account for a junction end that differs from germline. This chain uses TRBV28 with TRBJ1-2; D unresolved. Germline V CDR1 and CDR2: MDHEN, SYDVKM. The CDR3 has 11 residues. The CDR3 DNA reads as TGTGCCAGCAGTTTAACTCGAACAAAGGCGTTC. Translating it yields CASSLTRTKAF.

On this clone itself: At one of its ends the junction is not consistent with the germline gene, which may arise from a read error. Other DNA variants within this sample encode the same CDR3. The chain uses TRBV14 and TRBJ1-1; D call uncertain. This CDR3 region has 13 residues. The germline CDR1 and CDR2 sequences are SGHDN and FVKESK. The CDR3 protein is CASSQGITTEAFF. The CDR3 DNA follows: TGTGCCAGCAGCCAAGGGATCACCACTGAGGCTTTCTTT.

V usage is TRBV27 and J usage is TRBJ1-2, with 11 nucleotides matching TRBD1. The V gene end was trimmed by 3 bases and the J gene end by 0 bases; junction bases not matched to a gene: 3. Per germline, CDR1 MNHEY and CDR2 SMNVEV (reference sequence). CDR3 length equals 16 residues. The DNA for the CDR3 is TGTGCCAGCAGTTTGGGACAGGGGGTGTCTAACTATGGCTACACCTTC. Its translation is CASSLGQGVSNYGYTF.

This chain joins TRBV6-6 and TRBJ1-2, with TRBD1 identical over 8 bases. From germline, CDR1 is MNHNY and CDR2 SVGAGI (reference sequence). Trimming removed 2 bases from V and 10 bases from J; junction bases left unmatched: 9. The length of the CDR3 is 14 residues. The CDR3, as DNA: TGTGCCAGCAGTTACGGGCAGGGGGCGAATGACTACACCTTC. The encoded protein is CASSYGQGANDYTF.

The genes are TRBV7-8 and TRBJ2-7; possible D gene TRBD1, 6 bases. V was pared by 5 bases and J by 3 bases, with 20 bases between. Per the germline V gene, CDR1 is SGHVS and CDR2 is FQNEAQ. The CDR3 loop spans 16 amino acids. Here the CDR3 DNA reads TGTGCCAGCAGCGGAATGCGAGGGGGATCTAGCTACGAGCAGTACTTC. The encoded protein is CASSGMRGGSSYEQYF. The whole variable domain, filled in from reference TRBV7-8 and TRBJ2-7, reads GAGVSQSPRYKVAKRGQDVALRCDPISGHVSLFWYQQALGQGPEFLTYFQNEAQLDKSGLPSDRFFAERPEGSVSTLKIQRTQQEDSAVYLCASSGMRGGSSYEQYFGPGTRLTVT.

V gene TRBV6-4 combines with J gene TRBJ2-7; 9 positions agree with TRBD1. The ends lost 8 bases at V and 4 bases at J; junction bases unmatched: 9. CDR3 length: 14 amino acids. CDR1 and CDR2 (germline): MRHNA, SNTAGT. CDR3: CASPMGDRDYEQYF. CDR3 nucleotides: TGTGCCAGCCCCATGGGGGACAGGGATTACGAGCAGTACTTC.

The chain carries TRBV19 and TRBJ1-6, with D possibly being TRBD1 (6 bases). V lost 5 bases and J lost 4, with 12 bases in between. Germline assignment: CDR1 LNHDA and CDR2 SQIVND (reference sequence). The CDR3 covers 15 residues. This CDR3 reads CASSAGASYNSPLHF. The DNA for the CDR3 is TGTGCCAGTAGTGCAGGGGCCTCGTATAATTCACCCCTCCACTTT. Drawing the rest from reference TRBV19 and TRBJ1-6, the complete variable domain is DGGITQSPKYLFRKEGQNVTLSCEQNLNHDAMYWYRQDPGQGLRLIYYSQIVNDFQKGDIAEGYSVSREKKESFPLTVTSAQKNPTAFYLCASSAGASYNSPLHFGNGTRLTVT.

Note on this clone: Germline and junction disagree at one end, which may indicate a read error. The genes are TRBV7-9 and TRBJ1-1, with D unresolved. Germline values: CDR1 SEHNR, CDR2 FQNEAQ (reference sequence). CDR3 size: 13 residues. CDR3 DNA sequence: TGTGCCAGCAGCTTAATGGCGAACGCTGAAGCTTTCTTT. Protein product: CASSLMANAEAFF.

The CDR3 bases are TGTGCCAGCACCCGGGGGGAGAGGGGGCAGGGCCGCTCCTACGAGCAGTACTTC. As protein: CASTRGERGQGRSYEQYF. V gene TRBV7-6 combines with J gene TRBJ2-7; possibly TRBD1 or TRBD2 for D (7 bases each). CDR3 length: 18 residues. Trimming took off 7 bases at V and 0 bases at J, with 25 bases between the two ends. Looked up from germline, CDR1 is SGHVS and CDR2 is FNYEAQ.

The genes are TRBV4-1 and TRBJ2-7, with D possibly called TRBD1 or TRBD2 (5 bases each). Germline V gives CDR1 MGHRA, CDR2 YSYEKL. The germline V and J ends were trimmed by 4 bases and 5 bases, with 15 bases remaining between them. This CDR3 has 14 residues. The CDR3 protein is CASSPQGDYHEQYF. CDR3 in DNA: TGCGCCAGCAGCCCCCAGGGAGATTACCACGAGCAGTACTTC.

The genes are TRBV19 and TRBJ1-5; tentatively, D is TRBD1 (5 bases). Per the germline V gene, CDR1 is LNHDA and CDR2 is SQIVND (reference sequence). The V end lost 3 bases, the J end lost 7 bases, and 16 bases lay between the germline ends. The CDR3 sequence is 15 residues long. The CDR3 reads CASSISQRTSQPQHF. As DNA, the CDR3 is TGTGCCAGTAGTATTTCGCAGCGGACATCCCAGCCCCAGCATTTT.

The chain combines TRBV19 with TRBJ2-5, with a possible D match to TRBD2 (7 bases). The DNA end favors TRBJ2-7, so the J call may be wrong. This CDR3 has 16 amino acids. Per germline, CDR1 LNHDA and CDR2 SQIVND (reference sequence). The CDR3 here is CASSRGGGGTAYEQYF. The CDR3 DNA reads as TGTGCCAGTAGTAGGGGAGGGGGAGGGACGGCGTACGAGCAGTACTTC.

This chain joins TRBV5-1 and TRBJ2-2, with 7 nucleotides matching TRBD1. After removal of 1 base from V and 3 bases from J, the junction contained 3 bases not matched to a gene. The germline CDR1 and CDR2 sequences are SGHRS and YFSETQ. The CDR3 runs to 15 residues. This chain's CDR3 is CASSLSGGDTGELFF. For the CDR3, the DNA is TGCGCCAGCAGCTTGTCAGGGGGAGACACCGGGGAGCTGTTTTTT.

The chain employs TRBV5-1 and TRBJ2-7, with TRBD1 as a possible D gene (5 bases). CDR3 length equals 14 residues. V was pared by 0 bases and J by 4 bases, with 11 bases between. Germline CDR1 reads SGHRS; CDR2 reads YFSETQ. The CDR3 sequence: CASSLAGKQYEQYF. The CDR3, as DNA: TGCGCCAGCAGCTTGGCAGGGAAGCAATACGAGCAGTACTTC.